This TCR beta chain was sequenced in a study of beta chain features in type 1 diabetes. The investigators reverse transcribed all of the isolated RNA, so they sequenced expressed TCRB transcripts. TCRdb's copy holds only in-frame clones and misses some; the assay was immunoSEQ multiplex PCR. The table shows under 300,000 clones, with around 9.9% occurring only once. The study's findings and limits: In cDNA sequencing, cells with high TCR expression could be over-represented. There was a moderate but significant shortening of TCRB CDR3s in all four CD4+ subsets of Type 1 diabetes patients.

A few counts support this clone. The antigen is unknown. This CDR3 spans 17 amino acids. V lost 2 bases to trimming and J lost 2 bases; unmatched junction nucleotides: 11. Per germline, CDR1 LNHDA and CDR2 SQIVND (reference sequence). The receptor was derived from a man aged 25 to 40 with type 1 diabetes. The V and J genes are TRBV19 and TRBJ2-7; 8 positions match TRBD1. What was sequenced was naive CD4+ T cells from blood. The DNA of the CDR3 is TGTGCCAGTAGTATACCGATGCTAACAGGGGGAACCTACGAGCAGTACTTC. Residues: CASSIPMLTGGTYEQYF. Drawing the rest from reference TRBV19 and TRBJ2-7, the complete variable domain is DGGITQSPKYLFRKEGQNVTLSCEQNLNHDAMYWYRQDPGQGLRLIYYSQIVNDFQKGDIAEGYSVSREKKESFPLTVTSAQKNPTAFYLCASSIPMLTGGTYEQYFGPGTRLTVT.